The 22 T cell receptor beta chains given below trace back to one sample, sequenced in a study of CD8+ T cells in alopecia areata. Extracted RNA was reverse transcribed into cDNA, the sequencing template. Method: immunoSEQ multiplex PCR; TCRdb's copy keeps in-frame clones and lacks some. The sample holds 200,000 or so clones; under 40% are singletons and the top ten take just under 0.5%. Treatment defined: oral pan-JAK inhibitor, 5-10 mg twice daily. This sample comprised CD4+ T cells sorted from blood, obtained between weeks 30 and 35, from a patient treated with tofacitinib. These receptors all come from a human donor with alopecia areata.

The rearrangement links TRBV5-1 to TRBJ2-7; the match to TRBD1 covers 7 bases. Germline V gives CDR1 SGHRS, CDR2 YFSETQ. V was pared by 2 bases and J by 2 bases, with 13 bases of the junction left unmatched. This CDR3 contains 17 residues. The CDR3 loop is CASSLQPPGQSTYEQYF. CDR3 DNA: TGCGCCAGCAGCTTACAGCCCCCGGGACAGTCCACCTACGAGCAGTACTTC.

The chain carries TRBV13 and TRBJ2-2; D unclear. The CDR3 contains 13 residues. Germline assignment: CDR1 PRHDT and CDR2 FYEKMQ (reference sequence). Trimming stripped 5 bases from V and 1 base from J, with 5 bases between. The DNA for the CDR3 is TGTGCCAGCAGCCCCCGGAACACCGGGGAGCTGTTTTTT. Translating gives CASSPRNTGELFF. The full variable domain, completed using reference TRBV13 and TRBJ2-2, is AAGVIQSPRHLIKEKRETATLKCYPIPRHDTVYWYQQGPGQDPQFLISFYEKMQSDKGSIPDRFSAQQFSDYHSELNMSSLELGDSALYFCASSPRNTGELFFGEGSRLTVL.

The chain carries TRBV4-1 and TRBJ1-3, with 8 bases identical to TRBD1. Trimming removed 0 bases from V and 3 bases from J; junction bases left unmatched: 7. CDR1 MGHRA and CDR2 YSYEKL come from the germline V gene. This CDR3 has 17 amino acids. The CDR3 reads CASSQEGQGWDGNTIYF. CDR3 sequence (DNA): TGCGCCAGCAGCCAAGAAGGACAGGGATGGGATGGAAACACCATATATTTT.

The gene calls are TRBV7-6 and TRBJ2-6, with D tentatively TRBD1 or TRBD2 (6 bases each). The V gene lost 5 bases and the J gene lost 2 bases, with 19 bases spanning the gap. From germline, CDR1 is SGHVS and CDR2 FNYEAQ. This CDR3 has 18 residues. The CDR3 DNA is TGTGCCAGCAGCCCCGGGGGCAGGGGAAAGACTGGGGCCAACGTCCTGACTTTC. Translation gives CASSPGGRGKTGANVLTF. The full variable domain, completed using reference TRBV7-6 and TRBJ2-6, is GAGVSQSPRYKVTKRGQDVALRCDPISGHVSLYWYRQALGQGPEFLTYFNYEAQQDKSGLPNDRFSAERPEGSISTLTIQRTEQRDSAMYRCASSPGGRGKTGANVLTFGAGSRLTVL.

This chain links TRBV9 with TRBJ2-1, with a possible D match to TRBD1 (5 bases). Trimming stripped 0 bases from V and 4 bases from J, with 17 bases between. The germline V gene encodes CDR1 SGDLS and CDR2 YYNGEE. The CDR3 is 17 residues long. The CDR3 coding sequence is TGTGCCAGCAGCGTAGGAATTATGGCAGGGAAATACAATGAGCAGTTCTTC. Amino acids: CASSVGIMAGKYNEQFF.

The chain joins TRBV7-9 to TRBJ2-7; 10 nucleotides match TRBD1. V gave up 5 bases and J gave up 4 bases; unmatched junction bases: 11. This CDR3 has 16 amino acids. Germline V lookup: CDR1 SEHNR, CDR2 FQNEAQ (reference sequence). CDR3: CASSPRQTGGPYEQYF. Here the CDR3 DNA reads TGTGCCAGCAGCCCCAGACAGACAGGGGGCCCATACGAGCAGTACTTC.

The genes are TRBV19 and TRBJ1-5, with D uncertain. The V gene lost 9 bases and the J gene lost 0 bases, with 9 bases spanning the gap. This CDR3 contains 13 residues. Germline values: CDR1 LNHDA, CDR2 SQIVND (reference sequence). DNA of the CDR3: TGTGCCAGCAACAGTAATAGCAATCAGCCCCAGCATTTT. This encodes CASNSNSNQPQHF.

Worth noting for this clone: Other DNA sequences in the sample encode the same CDR3. The chain employs TRBV30 and TRBJ2-3, with 10 bases matching TRBD2. V lost 4 bases to trimming and J lost 2 bases; unmatched junction nucleotides: 9. The germline V gene has CDR1 GTSNPN and CDR2 SVGIG (reference sequence). The CDR3 extends over 16 amino acids. The CDR3 nucleotides are TGTGCCTGGAAGCGGGAGGGATCCCTCTCCACAGATACGCAGTATTTT. Its protein product is CAWKREGSLSTDTQYF.

The chain carries TRBV30 and TRBJ1-4, with D uncertain. V was shortened by 7 bases and J by 5 bases, with 20 bases between the two germline ends. Germline V gene sequence: CDR1 GTSNPN, CDR2 SVGIG (reference sequence). CDR3 length: 15 amino acids. The CDR3: CALGLREAGNEKLFF. DNA of the CDR3: TGTGCCTTGGGCCTTCGTGAGGCAGGAAATGAAAAACTGTTTTTT.

This chain connects TRBV4-2 to TRBJ2-1; D is perhaps TRBD2 (6 bases). Deletions cut 4 bases from V and 8 bases from J, with 27 bases between. Per germline, CDR1 LGHNA and CDR2 YNFKEQ. This CDR3 contains 18 residues. Here the CDR3 reads CASSRAAMSGVGRDEQFF. The CDR3 bases are TGTGCCAGCAGCCGAGCCGCGATGTCGGGGGTGGGTAGGGATGAGCAGTTCTTC.

This clone was recorded only once. The chain links TRBV29-1 to TRBJ2-6, with TRBD2 as a possible D gene (5 bases). V lost 5 bases, J lost 0 bases, and 17 bases lay in between. CDR1 and CDR2 from the germline V gene are SQVTM and ANQGSEA. The CDR3 loop spans 17 amino acids. The CDR3 loop is CSVMGERRNSGANVLTF. The CDR3 DNA follows: TGCAGCGTTATGGGAGAAAGAAGGAACTCTGGGGCCAACGTCCTGACTTTC.

The chain joins TRBV19 to TRBJ2-5, with 8 bases identical to TRBD1. CDR1 and CDR2 from the germline V gene are LNHDA and SQIVND (reference sequence). The CDR3 is 12 amino acids. J lost 5 bases, V lost 5 bases, and 1 base had no gene match. The CDR3 nucleotides are TGTGCCAGTAGTGACAGGGGTGAGACCCAGTACTTC. Its protein is CASSDRGETQYF.

This clone appeared a few times. This chain joins TRBV30 and TRBJ1-1; TRBD1 might be the D (5 bases). The CDR3 sequence is 14 residues long. CDR1 is GTSNPN and CDR2 is SVGIG in the germline V gene (reference sequence). V dropped 3 bases and J dropped 2 bases, with 13 bases sitting between them. Here the CDR3 DNA reads TGTGCCTGGAGCGAAGACAGATACAACACTGAAGCTTTCTTT. This encodes CAWSEDRYNTEAFF.

DNA for the CDR3: TGTGCCAGTAGTATCAGGGCAACTAGCGGGATGAACACCGGGGAGCTGTTTTTT. Its translation: CASSIRATSGMNTGELFF. The chain employs TRBV19 and TRBJ2-2; 10 bases are shared with TRBD2. Losses at the gene ends were 3 bases for V and 1 base for J; bases not matched to a gene: 8. In germline, CDR1 is LNHDA, CDR2 SQIVND (reference sequence). The CDR3 has 18 residues. The entire variable domain, with the rest obtained from reference TRBV19 and TRBJ2-2, is as follows: DGGITQSPKYLFRKEGQNVTLSCEQNLNHDAMYWYRQDPGQGLRLIYYSQIVNDFQKGDIAEGYSVSREKKESFPLTVTSAQKNPTAFYLCASSIRATSGMNTGELFFGEGSRLTVL.

This clone was seen at least ten times. The V gene is TRBV5-1, the J gene TRBJ2-2; D not certain. This CDR3 has 15 residues. The V end lost 4 bases, the J end lost 6 bases, and 16 bases lay between the germline ends. CDR1 and CDR2 from the germline V gene are SGHRS and YFSETQ. The CDR3 reads CASSPSPGSAGELFF. Written as DNA, the CDR3 is TGCGCCAGCAGCCCCTCGCCGGGTTCTGCCGGGGAGCTGTTTTTT.

The chain recombines TRBV30 with TRBJ1-1; D is ambiguous. There are 14 residues in the CDR3. Germline values: CDR1 GTSNPN, CDR2 SVGIG (reference sequence). Trimming took off 4 bases at V and 3 bases at J, with 15 bases between the two ends. CDR3 residues: CAWILLGSHTEAFF. CDR3 nucleotides: TGTGCCTGGATCCTCCTGGGGAGTCACACTGAAGCTTTCTTT.

This chain uses TRBV9 with TRBJ1-3; 10 positions agree with TRBD1. Germline lookup yields CDR1 SGDLS and CDR2 YYNGEE. V lost 0 bases to trimming and J lost 2 bases; unmatched junction nucleotides: 5. This CDR3 contains 17 residues. CDR3 in amino acids: CASSVGDRGPTGNTIYF. The CDR3 region has the DNA TGTGCCAGCAGCGTAGGGGACAGGGGCCCTACTGGAAACACCATATATTTT.

The V and J genes are TRBV2 and TRBJ2-3, with D unclear. V was clipped by 7 bases and J by 2 bases, with 10 bases between them. Germline V gene sequence: CDR1 SNHLY, CDR2 FYNNEI. The CDR3 sequence is 13 residues long. The CDR3 DNA follows: TGTGCCAGCACCTCGGGTCCCACAGATACGCAGTATTTT. It is translated as CASTSGPTDTQYF.

The sample holds a few counts of this clone. This chain links TRBV11-1 with TRBJ1-2; perhaps TRBD1 as D (6 bases). The V end was cut by 5 bases, the J end by 3 bases, with 13 bases between. This CDR3 spans 14 amino acids. Germline V gives CDR1 SGHAT, CDR2 FQDESV (reference sequence). CDR3 residues: CASSPSEGDYGYTF. The CDR3, as DNA: TGTGCCAGCAGCCCAAGTGAGGGGGACTATGGCTACACCTTC.

This chain connects TRBV18 to TRBJ2-1; perhaps TRBD2 as D (5 bases). CDR1 is KGHSH, CDR2 LQKENI, per germline. This CDR3 spans 16 amino acids. The V and J ends lost 3 bases and 10 bases respectively, with 22 bases between them. CDR3 region: CASSPLRRRDLVEQFF. In DNA form, the CDR3 reads TGTGCCAGCTCACCCCTGAGGAGGAGAGACCTAGTCGAGCAGTTCTTC.

The chain joins TRBV29-1 to TRBJ2-3; 9 bases match TRBD1. Germline assignment: CDR1 SQVTM and CDR2 ANQGSEA. After removal of 7 bases from V and 1 base from J, the junction contained 3 bases not matched to a gene. The CDR3 loop spans 13 amino acids. CDR3 DNA sequence: TGCAGCGCCCGGGACAGGGGCACAGATACGCAGTATTTT. Translated, it gives CSARDRGTDTQYF.

The J gene is TRBJ1-5, the V gene TRBV7-9; TRBD1 aligns across 8 bases. The CDR3 length is 18 residues. Germline CDR1 reads SEHNR; CDR2 reads FQNEAQ (reference sequence). The J segment lost 0 bases and the V segment lost 3 bases, leaving 10 bases of the junction unmatched. CDR3 amino acids: CASSLARGQSNSNQPQHF. DNA of the CDR3: TGTGCCAGCAGCTTGGCCAGGGGGCAGTCGAATAGCAATCAGCCCCAGCATTTT.